Sequencing of this T cell receptor beta chain was carried out in a study of blood T cell repertoires in COVID-19. TCRdb's table, derived via immunoSEQ multiplex PCR, lists solely in-frame clones and lacks some. The sample consists of tens of thousands of clones, approximately 89% of them appearing once. This clone was seen once. V was shortened by 8 bases and J by 0 bases, with 17 bases between the two germline ends. CDR3 size: 15 residues. The germline gives CDR1 MNHEY, CDR2 SMNVEV (reference sequence). What was sequenced was peripheral blood. This chain uses TRBV27 with TRBJ2-7, with D unclear. This receptor was taken from a man aged 50 or older with active or convalescent COVID-19. Written as DNA, the CDR3 is TGTGCCAGCCGTTCCTTGGCGGCGAGCTCCTACGAGCAGTACTTC. Its protein product is CASRSLAASSYEQYF.